What follows are 7 T cell receptor beta chains derived from one specimen sequenced in a study of beta chain features in type 1 diabetes. The sequenced template was cDNA made from the entire isolated RNA. Sequencing was performed with immunoSEQ multiplex PCR; in TCRdb, only in-frame clones are kept and a portion is missing. The sample includes approximately 84,000 clones, around a third of them seen just once. The specimen sequenced was stem cell memory CD4+ T cells from blood. These TCRs come from a woman between 18 and 29 years old in good health.

This sequence joins TRBV7-3 and TRBJ1-3, with unresolved D. CDR3 length: 14 residues. The V end lost 0 bases, the J end lost 4 bases, and 7 bases lay between the germline ends. The germline gives CDR1 SGHTA, CDR2 FQGTGA. The CDR3 DNA is TGTGCCAGCAGCTTAACATCTTCCGGAAACACCATATATTTT. Amino acids: CASSLTSSGNTIYF.

This chain links TRBV2 with TRBJ1-3; D is unclear. From germline, CDR1 is SNHLY and CDR2 FYNNEI. Trimming cost V 3 bases and J 2 bases, with 8 bases left between them. This CDR3 spans 14 amino acids. The CDR3 sequence: CASSEIQTGNTIYF. The CDR3 DNA reads as TGTGCCAGCAGTGAGATCCAGACTGGAAACACCATATATTTT.

This sequence joins TRBV6-5 and TRBJ2-7, with TRBD2 as a possible D gene (6 bases). V was trimmed by 6 bases and J by 3 bases, leaving 18 bases between them. In germline, CDR1 is MNHEY, CDR2 SVGAGI. The CDR3 extends over 15 amino acids. CDR3 protein: CASRIYRGTDYEQYF. The DNA of the CDR3 is TGTGCCAGCAGAATCTACCGGGGGACTGACTACGAGCAGTACTTC.

The V call is TRBV5-1, the J call TRBJ2-2; TRBD2 matches at 10 bases. CDR3 size: 16 residues. Germline values: CDR1 SGHRS, CDR2 YFSETQ. The V gene end was trimmed by 3 bases and the J gene end by 6 bases; junction bases not matched to a gene: 8. The CDR3 here is CASSSLTGTSAGELFF. CDR3 bases: TGCGCCAGCAGCTCCTTAACTGGGACTAGCGCCGGGGAGCTGTTTTTT.

On this clone itself: An end of the junction does not agree with germline; a read error may underlie this. The chain uses TRBV7-7 and TRBJ2-3, with TRBD1 identical over 8 bases. This CDR3 is 16 amino acids long. Germline assignment: CDR1 SSHAT and CDR2 FNYEAQ (reference sequence). The chain's CDR3 is CASSLGLGQGTDTQYF. The CDR3 nucleotides read TGTGCTAGCAGCTTAGGTTTGGGACAGGGCACAGATACGCAGTATTTT.

The chain joins TRBV5-4 to TRBJ1-2; the match to TRBD1 covers 7 bases. Germline CDR1 and CDR2: SGHNT and YYREEE (reference sequence). This CDR3 comprises 14 residues. Trimming cost V 1 base and J 8 bases; bases outside gene matches: 8. The CDR3 DNA is TGTGCCAGCAGCTTGCGGGGACAGATAAGAGGCTACACCTTC. Residues: CASSLRGQIRGYTF.

This sequence joins TRBV5-1 and TRBJ1-6; 7 positions match TRBD1. Germline V lookup: CDR1 SGHRS, CDR2 YFSETQ. The CDR3 covers 16 residues. With 4 bases clipped from V and 2 bases from J, the junction kept 6 bases outside the gene matches. The CDR3 region has the DNA TGCGCCAGCAGCACGACAGGGTGGCCCTATAATTCACCCCTCCACTTT. Its protein is CASSTTGWPYNSPLHF.